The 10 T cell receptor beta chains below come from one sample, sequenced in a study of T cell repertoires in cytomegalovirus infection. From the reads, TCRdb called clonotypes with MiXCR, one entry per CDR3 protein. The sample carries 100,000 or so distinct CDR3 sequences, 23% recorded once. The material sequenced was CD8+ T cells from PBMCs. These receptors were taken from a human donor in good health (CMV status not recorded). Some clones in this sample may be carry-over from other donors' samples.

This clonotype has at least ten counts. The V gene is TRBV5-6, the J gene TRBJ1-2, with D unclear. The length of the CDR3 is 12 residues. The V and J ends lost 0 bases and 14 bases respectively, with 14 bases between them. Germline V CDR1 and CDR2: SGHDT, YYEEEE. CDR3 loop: CASSLGTGHLTF. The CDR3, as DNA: TGTGCCAGCAGCTTGGGGACGGGCCATCTGACCTTC.

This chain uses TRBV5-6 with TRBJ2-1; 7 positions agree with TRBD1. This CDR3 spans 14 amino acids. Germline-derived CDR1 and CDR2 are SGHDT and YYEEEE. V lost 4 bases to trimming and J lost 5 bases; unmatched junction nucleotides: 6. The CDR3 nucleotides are TGTGCCAGCAGCGAGGGACAGATCAACAATGAGCAGTTCTTC. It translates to CASSEGQINNEQFF.

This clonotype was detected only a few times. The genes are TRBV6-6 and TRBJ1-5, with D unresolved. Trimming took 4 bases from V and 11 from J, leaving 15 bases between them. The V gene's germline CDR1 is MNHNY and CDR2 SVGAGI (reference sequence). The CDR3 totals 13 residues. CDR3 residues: CASSLEERETQHF. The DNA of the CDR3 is TGTGCCAGCAGTTTGGAAGAAAGGGAAACCCAGCATTTT.

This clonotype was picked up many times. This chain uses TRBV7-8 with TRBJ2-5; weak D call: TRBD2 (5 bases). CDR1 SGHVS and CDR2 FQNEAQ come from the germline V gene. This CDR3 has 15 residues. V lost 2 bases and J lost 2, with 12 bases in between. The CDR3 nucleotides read TGTGCCAGCAGCTTACACCCCGGGATTCAAGAGACCCAGTACTTC. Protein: CASSLHPGIQETQYF.

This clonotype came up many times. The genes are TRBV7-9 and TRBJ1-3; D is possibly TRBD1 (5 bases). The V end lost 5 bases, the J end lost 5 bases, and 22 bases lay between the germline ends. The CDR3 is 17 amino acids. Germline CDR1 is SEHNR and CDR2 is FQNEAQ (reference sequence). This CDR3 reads CASSTYWDGTARNTIYF. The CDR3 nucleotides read TGTGCCAGCAGCACCTATTGGGACGGTACGGCTAGAAACACCATATATTTT. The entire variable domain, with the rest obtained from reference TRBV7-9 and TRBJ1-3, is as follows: DTGVSQNPRHKITKRGQNVTFRCDPISEHNRLYWYRQTLGQGPEFLTYFQNEAQLEKSRLLSDRFSAERPKGSFSTLEIQRTEQGDSAMYLCASSTYWDGTARNTIYFGEGSWLTVV.

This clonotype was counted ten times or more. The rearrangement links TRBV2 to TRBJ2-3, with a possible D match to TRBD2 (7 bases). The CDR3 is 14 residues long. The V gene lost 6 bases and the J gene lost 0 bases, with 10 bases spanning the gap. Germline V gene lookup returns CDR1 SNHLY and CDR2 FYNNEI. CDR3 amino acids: CASSGGLSTDTQYF. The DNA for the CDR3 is TGTGCCAGCAGCGGGGGGCTTAGCACAGATACGCAGTATTTT. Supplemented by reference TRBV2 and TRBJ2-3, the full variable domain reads EPEVTQTPSHQVTQMGQEVILRCVPISNHLYFYWYRQILGQKVEFLVSFYNNEISEKSEIFDDQFSVERPDGSNFTLKIRSTKLEDSAMYFCASSGGLSTDTQYFGPGTRLTVL.

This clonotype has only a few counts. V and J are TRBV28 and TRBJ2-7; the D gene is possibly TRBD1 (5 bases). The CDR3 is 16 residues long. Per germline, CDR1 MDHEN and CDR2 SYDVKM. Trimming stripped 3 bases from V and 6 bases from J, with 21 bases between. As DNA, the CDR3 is TGTGCCAGCAGTTTTGACTCTCGGGCAGGGATGGTCGAGCAGTACTTC. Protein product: CASSFDSRAGMVEQYF. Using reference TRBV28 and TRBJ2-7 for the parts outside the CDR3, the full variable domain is DVKVTQSSRYLVKRTGEKVFLECVQDMDHENMFWYRQDPGLGLRLIYFSYDVKMKEKGDIPEGYSVSREKKERFSLILESASTNQTSMYLCASSFDSRAGMVEQYFGPGTRLTVT.

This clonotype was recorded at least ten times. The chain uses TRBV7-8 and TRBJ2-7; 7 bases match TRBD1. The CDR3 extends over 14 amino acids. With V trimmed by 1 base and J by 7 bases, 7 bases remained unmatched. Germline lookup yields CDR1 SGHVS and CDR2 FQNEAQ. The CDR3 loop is CASSLGQGSGEQYF. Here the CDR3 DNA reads TGTGCCAGCAGCTTAGGACAGGGCTCAGGGGAGCAGTACTTC.

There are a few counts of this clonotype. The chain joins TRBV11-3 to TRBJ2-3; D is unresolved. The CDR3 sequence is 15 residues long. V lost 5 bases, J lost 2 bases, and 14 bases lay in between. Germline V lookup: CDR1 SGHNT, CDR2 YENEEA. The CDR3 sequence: CASSPLLEYTDTQYF. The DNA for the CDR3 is TGTGCCAGCAGCCCCCTTTTAGAATACACAGATACGCAGTATTTT.

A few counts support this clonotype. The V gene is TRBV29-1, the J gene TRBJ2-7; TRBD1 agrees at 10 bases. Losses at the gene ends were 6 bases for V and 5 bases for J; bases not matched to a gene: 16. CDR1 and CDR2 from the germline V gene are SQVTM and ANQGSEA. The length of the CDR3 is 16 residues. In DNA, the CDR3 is TGCAGCGTCGCGGGTAAGGCCGGGACAGGGGACCACGAGCAGTACTTC. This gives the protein CSVAGKAGTGDHEQYF.